This TCR beta chain was identified in a study of metastatic and nonmetastatic thyroid tumors. General observations from the study: Patients with malignant thyroid tumors reportedly had significantly higher TCR beta diversity than those with benign nodules, in blood and tumor.

How the authors handled the data: Researchers built a distant-metastasis classifier for papillary thyroid cancer that drew on CDR3 differences across clinicopathological groups. TCRdb ran MiXCR on the PCR reads. These V and J calls are TCRdb output, not the study's own analysis. The sample lists tens of thousands of clones, 25% to 30% occurring once. Thyroid surgery was performed in patients who had received no treatment beforehand. In this sample, this clone turned up a few times. Its antigen is not identified. Trimming pared 2 bases from V and 3 bases from J, leaving 14 bases between. The germline gives CDR1 DFQATT, CDR2 SNEGSKA (reference sequence). The CDR3 has 14 residues.

This chain uses TRBV20-1 with TRBJ2-7, with D perhaps matching TRBD1 (6 bases). Sequencing input: blood. The clonotype originates from a male donor with papillary thyroid cancer or a benign thyroid nodule (not recorded which). Some clones in this sample may be carry-over from other donors' samples. CDR3 loop: CSARLDRSHYEQYF. In nucleotides, the CDR3 is TGCAGTGCTAGACTAGACAGGAGCCACTACGAGCAGTACTTC.